The clone carrying this T cell receptor (beta chain) was recorded at least ten times. Its target is not known. This sample is drawn from a study of CD8+CD57+ T cells in acquired aplastic anemia. Notes on the study in general: Patients did not significantly differ from controls in CD8+ Simpson's diversity. Overlap between patients and controls comprised roughly 30 CD8+ CDR3 sequences.

This CDR3 has 15 residues. Trimming removed 7 bases from V and 4 bases from J, with 17 bases in between. Looked up from germline, CDR1 is MNHNS and CDR2 is SASEGT. TCR beta VDJ combinations and CDR3 sequences were profiled from genomic DNA. TCRdb reprocessed the reads via MiXCR and lists one record per CDR3 protein. The sample consists of 200,000 to 250,000 distinct CDR3 sequences, around 43% of them appearing once. It was patients with CD8+CD57+ cell expansion by flow cytometry who were chosen for sequencing. This sequence joins TRBV6-1 and TRBJ1-5; D unclear. The source of this sequence is a human donor with aplastic anemia. Sequencing was carried out using sorted CD4+, CD8+, or CD8+CD57+ T cells (not recorded which) from PBMCs. This CDR3 reads CASIAAAPVNQPQHF. In DNA, the CDR3 is TGTGCCAGCATCGCCGCAGCGCCAGTTAATCAGCCCCAGCATTTT.